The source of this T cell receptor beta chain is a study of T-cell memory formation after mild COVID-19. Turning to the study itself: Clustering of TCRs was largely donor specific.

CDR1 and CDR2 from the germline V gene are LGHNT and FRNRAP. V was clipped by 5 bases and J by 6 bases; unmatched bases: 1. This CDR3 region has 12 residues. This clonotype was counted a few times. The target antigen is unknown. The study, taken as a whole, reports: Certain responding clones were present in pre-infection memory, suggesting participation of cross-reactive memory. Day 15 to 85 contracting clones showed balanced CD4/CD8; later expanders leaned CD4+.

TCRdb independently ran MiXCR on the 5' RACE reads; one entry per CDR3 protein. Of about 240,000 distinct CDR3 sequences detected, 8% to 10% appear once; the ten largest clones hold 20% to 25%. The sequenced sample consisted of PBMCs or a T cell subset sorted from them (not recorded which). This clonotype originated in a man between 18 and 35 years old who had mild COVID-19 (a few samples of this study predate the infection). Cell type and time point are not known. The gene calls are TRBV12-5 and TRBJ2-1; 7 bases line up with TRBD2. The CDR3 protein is CASGRGGNEQFF. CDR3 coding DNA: TGTGCTAGTGGTCGCGGGGGCAATGAGCAGTTCTTC.